These 29 T cell receptor beta chains share one sample of origin, sequenced in a study of T cells in Graves' hyperthyroidism and ophthalmopathy (dated 2019 in TCRdb). The method was multiplex PCR. Sequenced on an Illumina HiSeq 2000. The TCR beta CDR3 regions were amplified from RNA transcripts. The TCR CDR3 was subjected to a first round of RT-PCR using the HTBI primer set and the Qiagen OneStep RT-PCR kit. TCRdb took the public reads, trimmed them with fastp at Q25, ran MiXCR for clone calling and kept in-frame beta chains. For every CDR3 protein sequence, its rows merge into one entry that carries the most common genes and DNA. The sample table holds about 560,000 distinct CDR3 sequences, of which roughly 46% were seen once. Together, the top ten hold 6.5% to 9% of the sample. The source material was peripheral blood or thyroid tissue (not recorded which). The receptors originated from a young woman with Graves' hyperthyroidism. Donor details come from another sample of the same person, matched by shared clones.

The V gene is TRBV14, the J gene TRBJ1-6; 8 bases map to TRBD1. Germline CDR1 SGHDN, CDR2 FVKESK. The V gene end was trimmed by 4 bases and the J gene end by 4 bases; junction bases not matched to a gene: 9. The CDR3 has 17 residues. The CDR3 DNA reads TGTGCCAGCAGCCTAAAGGACAGGGCTTATTATAATTCACCCCTCCACTTT. Amino acid sequence: CASSLKDRAYYNSPLHF.

The chain couples TRBV20-1 to TRBJ1-4, with 9 nucleotides matching TRBD1. The germline V gene has CDR1 DFQATT and CDR2 SNEGSKA (reference sequence). Losses at the gene ends were 6 bases for V and 8 bases for J; bases not matched to a gene: 10. The CDR3 contains 14 residues. CDR3 loop: CSAHGTGPGEKLFF. The CDR3 DNA is TGCAGTGCCCACGGGACAGGGCCGGGGGAAAAACTGTTTTTT.

The sample holds many counts of this clonotype. The chain links TRBV2 to TRBJ2-7; D gene ambiguous. CDR3 length equals 11 residues. Trimming took 6 bases from V and 9 from J, leaving 12 bases between them. CDR1 is SNHLY and CDR2 is FYNNEI in the germline V gene. The CDR3 loop is CASRLGEVQYF. DNA of the CDR3: TGTGCCAGCAGACTCGGCGAGGTGCAGTACTTC.

The V call is TRBV7-2, the J call TRBJ2-7; 7 bases agree with TRBD1. The CDR3 runs to 16 residues. The ends lost 3 bases at V and 3 bases at J; junction bases unmatched: 11. The V gene's germline CDR1 is SGHTA and CDR2 FQGNSA. Here the CDR3 DNA reads TGTGCCAGCAGCTTGGAGGACCGGGACAGTTACTACGAGCAGTACTTC. Translating it yields CASSLEDRDSYYEQYF.

The chain recombines TRBV19 with TRBJ1-5; TRBD1 might be the D (5 bases). The germline V gene encodes CDR1 LNHDA and CDR2 SQIVND (reference sequence). CDR3 length: 14 residues. V was clipped by 5 bases and J by 4 bases, with 12 bases between them. The CDR3 reads CASSGRGNNQPQHF. CDR3 DNA sequence: TGTGCCAGTAGTGGGAGGGGAAATAATCAGCCCCAGCATTTT.

The gene calls are TRBV10-3 and TRBJ2-3; TRBD2 matches at 9 bases. There are 17 residues in the CDR3. Unmatched junction bases numbered 11, after V lost 3 bases and J lost 4 bases. Germline CDR1 ENHRY, CDR2 SYGVKD. CDR3 residues: CAISESTSSGTPDTQYF. The CDR3 DNA reads as TGTGCCATCAGTGAATCGACGTCTAGCGGGACCCCAGATACGCAGTATTTT.

CDR3 sequence: CASSRGLAGASSYEQYF. The DNA for the CDR3 is TGTGCCAGCAGCCGTGGACTAGCGGGAGCTAGCTCCTACGAGCAGTACTTC. This chain uses TRBV11-1 with TRBJ2-7; 13 nucleotides align to TRBD2. V shed 5 bases, J shed 0 bases, and the junction held 7 bases outside the gene matches. Per germline, CDR1 SGHAT and CDR2 FQDESV (reference sequence). This CDR3 is built from 17 residues.

Concerning this clonotype: A much larger clone is a single base away; this may be a read error. V usage is TRBV29-1 and J usage is TRBJ2-2; 9 bases map to TRBD1. Germline trimming cut 1 base from V and 3 bases from J; bases unmatched to any gene: 3. The CDR3 contains 15 residues. Germline V gives CDR1 SQVTM, CDR2 ANQGSEA. The CDR3 DNA reads as TGCAGCGTTGAAGGGACAGGGGAGGACACCGGGGAGCTGTTTTTT. Protein: CSVEGTGEDTGELFF.

This chain connects TRBV2 to TRBJ2-7; D call uncertain. Trimming left V 5 bases short and J 3 bases short, with 11 bases between. Per the germline V gene, CDR1 is SNHLY and CDR2 is FYNNEI. This CDR3 comprises 13 residues. CDR3 protein: CASSYEELYEQYF. The CDR3 nucleotides read TGTGCCAGCAGTTACGAAGAGCTCTACGAGCAGTACTTC.

V is TRBV2 and J is TRBJ2-7, with 10 bases that match TRBD2. With 2 bases clipped from V and 3 bases from J, the junction kept 4 bases outside the gene matches. The CDR3 has 15 amino acids. Germline CDR1 reads SNHLY; CDR2 reads FYNNEI. Written as DNA, the CDR3 is TGTGCCAGCAGTGAAAGAAGCGGGGGGGGCTACGAGCAGTACTTC. Protein sequence: CASSERSGGGYEQYF.

This clonotype was counted only a few times. This chain links TRBV10-3 with TRBJ1-1; D call uncertain. The germline V gene has CDR1 ENHRY and CDR2 SYGVKD. V lost 1 base and J 0 bases, leaving 6 bases between the germline ends. The length of the CDR3 is 14 residues. CDR3 sequence: CAISEWQMNTEAFF. The CDR3 DNA follows: TGTGCCATCAGTGAGTGGCAGATGAACACTGAAGCTTTCTTT.

The chain uses TRBV2 and TRBJ1-2; perhaps TRBD1 as D (6 bases). Trimming took off 7 bases at V and 2 bases at J, with 14 bases between the two ends. CDR1 is SNHLY, CDR2 FYNNEI, per germline. There are 14 residues in the CDR3. The CDR3 sequence is CASTRGGTNYGYTF. CDR3 nucleotide sequence: TGTGCCAGCACCCGCGGCGGGACAAACTATGGCTACACCTTC.

This clonotype was picked up one time. The CDR3 bases are TGTGCCTGGAGTGAGTCGGGGGGTAACTATGGCTACACCTTC. Protein product: CAWSESGGNYGYTF. V usage is TRBV10-3 and J usage is TRBJ1-2; D possibly corresponds to TRBD1 (5 bases). The CDR3 is 14 residues long. Trimming pared 11 bases from V and 1 base from J, leaving 17 bases between. Germline assignment: CDR1 ENHRY and CDR2 SYGVKD.

J is TRBJ2-5 and V is TRBV10-1; D is possibly TRBD2 (5 bases). The CDR3 is 14 amino acids. CDR1 WNHNN and CDR2 SYGVQD come from the germline V gene (reference sequence). Trimming left V 0 bases short and J 5 bases short, with 10 bases between. CDR3: CASSESAVRETQYF. CDR3 sequence (DNA): TGCGCCAGCAGTGAGTCAGCGGTTAGGGAGACCCAGTACTTC.

In this sample, this clonotype turned up many times. V gene TRBV7-9 combines with J gene TRBJ1-2; 7 nucleotides agree with TRBD1. CDR1 and CDR2 from the germline V gene are SEHNR and FQNEAQ (reference sequence). CDR3 length: 12 residues. Trimming removed 5 bases from V and 6 bases from J; junction bases left unmatched: 3. CDR3 coding DNA: TGTGCCAGCAGCGGCGGGACAGATGGCTACACCTTC. Translation: CASSGGTDGYTF.

This clonotype was counted a few times. The V gene is TRBV25-1, the J gene TRBJ1-6, with a possible D match to TRBD1 (6 bases). This CDR3 contains 14 residues. The ends were cut back, 7 bases at V and 6 bases at J, with 13 bases in the middle. Per the germline V gene, CDR1 is MGHDK and CDR2 is SYGVNS. The CDR3 spells CASIPKGGNSPLHF. The CDR3 DNA reads TGTGCCAGCATTCCGAAAGGGGGTAATTCACCCCTCCACTTT.

This clonotype appeared many times. The CDR3 bases are TGCGCCAGCAGCTTGCAGCCAAACTATGGCTACACCTTC. This sequence encodes CASSLQPNYGYTF. The J gene is TRBJ1-2, the V gene TRBV5-1; no firm D call. Germline CDR1 SGHRS, CDR2 YFSETQ. The CDR3 has 13 residues. Trimming stripped 1 base from V and 2 bases from J, with 6 bases between.

The chain couples TRBV2 to TRBJ1-2, with 7 bases that match TRBD1. V shed 11 bases, J shed 6 bases, and the junction held 15 bases outside the gene matches. Germline CDR1 reads SNHLY; CDR2 reads FYNNEI. The CDR3 sequence is 14 residues long. The CDR3 DNA is TGTGCCCGGTCCGGGAGGGGGCGGAAGGATGGCTACACCTTC. It codes for CARSGRGRKDGYTF.

This clonotype was seen many times. This chain links TRBV2 with TRBJ1-3, with D unclear. Germline CDR1 is SNHLY and CDR2 is FYNNEI. There are 14 residues in the CDR3. V was cut by 8 bases and J by 1 base, with 12 bases left in between. The CDR3 DNA reads TGTGCCAGCCTAACGACGGTATCTGGAAACACCATATATTTT. This translates into CASLTTVSGNTIYF.

The rearrangement uses TRBV7-9 and TRBJ2-7, with D perhaps assigned TRBD1 or TRBD2 (7 bases each). The CDR3 is 15 amino acids. Germline V gene sequence: CDR1 SEHNR, CDR2 FQNEAQ (reference sequence). Trimming took off 5 bases at V and 6 bases at J, with 20 bases between the two ends. This CDR3 is CASSRAGTEEGEQYF. The CDR3 nucleotides are TGTGCCAGCAGCCGAGCGGGGACAGAAGAAGGCGAGCAGTACTTC.

This clonotype was recorded a few times. The chain recombines TRBV7-2 with TRBJ2-7; 10 nucleotides match TRBD2. V shed 1 base and J 1 base; nucleotides not matched to a gene: 10. Germline values: CDR1 SGHTA, CDR2 FQGNSA. This CDR3 region has 18 residues. CDR3 in amino acids: CASSLVGRTSGGSYEQYF. In nucleotides, the CDR3 is TGTGCCAGCAGCTTAGTTGGTCGGACTAGCGGAGGTTCCTACGAGCAGTACTTC. Drawing the rest from reference TRBV7-2 and TRBJ2-7, the complete variable domain is GAGVSQSPSNKVTEKGKDVELRCDPISGHTALYWYRQSLGQGLEFLIYFQGNSAPDKSGLPSDRFSAERTGGSVSTLTIQRTQQEDSAVYLCASSLVGRTSGGSYEQYFGPGTRLTVT.

This clonotype occurred a few times. The chain recombines TRBV7-2 with TRBJ2-5; TRBD2 matches at 10 bases. Looked up from germline, CDR1 is SGHTA and CDR2 is FQGNSA. The V gene end was trimmed by 1 base and the J gene end by 3 bases; junction bases not matched to a gene: 8. CDR3 length: 17 amino acids. The CDR3 nucleotides read TGTGCCAGCAGCTTAGGGAATCTAGCGGGAGCTGAAGAGACCCAGTACTTC. This gives the protein CASSLGNLAGAEETQYF.

This chain uses TRBV7-6 with TRBJ2-7, with D perhaps matching TRBD2 (5 bases). Per germline, CDR1 SGHVS and CDR2 FNYEAQ. The CDR3 loop spans 15 amino acids. With 5 bases removed from V and 7 bases from J, the gap between germline ends came to 21 bases. In DNA, the CDR3 is TGTGCCAGCAGCCCTCCTTTGGGCACCTCGGGGGAGCAGTACTTC. This encodes CASSPPLGTSGEQYF.

This clonotype appeared a single time. The rearrangement joins TRBV9 to TRBJ2-5; 8 bases match TRBD1. Trimming removed 4 bases from V and 5 bases from J; junction bases left unmatched: 13. CDR1 and CDR2 from the germline V gene are SGDLS and YYNGEE. This CDR3 has 16 amino acids. CDR3 amino acids: CASSSRTGQYPETQYF. For the CDR3, the DNA is TGTGCCAGCAGCTCCAGGACAGGGCAGTATCCGGAGACCCAGTACTTC.

The chain links TRBV7-3 to TRBJ1-2; D gene ambiguous. Trimming left V 3 bases short and J 5 bases short, with 16 bases between. The length of the CDR3 is 15 residues. Germline CDR1 is SGHTA and CDR2 is FQGTGA. For the CDR3, the DNA is TGTGCCAGCAGCTTCACCAGGACCGACTCATATGGCTACACCTTC. Amino acid sequence: CASSFTRTDSYGYTF.

This clonotype was counted once. A much larger clone differs from this one at a single base, so this may be a read error. V gene TRBV2 combines with J gene TRBJ2-5, with D tentatively TRBD1 (6 bases). The CDR3 spans 13 residues. The germline V gene encodes CDR1 SNHLY and CDR2 FYNNEI. The CDR3 protein is CASSGDTSETQHF. CDR3 in DNA: TGTGCCAGCAGTGGGGACACCTCAGAGACCCAGCACTTC.

This clonotype was seen a handful of times. This rearrangement joins TRBV15 to TRBJ2-3; maybe TRBD1 (6 bases). V gave up 5 bases and J gave up 0 bases, with 12 bases separating them. Per germline, CDR1 LNHNV and CDR2 YYDKDF (reference sequence). The CDR3 runs to 15 residues. CDR3 region: CATSPPGQSTDTQYF. The CDR3, as DNA: TGTGCCACCAGCCCTCCCGGACAGAGCACAGATACGCAGTATTTT. The full variable domain, in which reference TRBV15 and TRBJ2-3 provide the parts outside the CDR3, is DAMVIQNPRYQVTQFGKPVTLSCSQTLNHNVMYWYQQKSSQAPKLLFHYYDKDFNNEADTPDNFQSRRPNTSFCFLDIRSPGLGDTAMYLCATSPPGQSTDTQYFGPGTRLTVL.

V usage is TRBV6-1 and J usage is TRBJ1-2; perhaps TRBD1 as D (6 bases). V was pared by 7 bases and J by 2 bases, with 14 bases between. Germline CDR1 MNHNS, CDR2 SASEGT. The CDR3 length is 14 residues. The CDR3: CASTERGGNYGYTF. CDR3 in DNA: TGTGCCAGCACCGAGAGGGGGGGCAACTATGGCTACACCTTC.

The chain links TRBV6-6 to TRBJ1-5; D is unclear. Per the germline V gene, CDR1 is MNHNY and CDR2 is SVGAGI (reference sequence). The CDR3 has 14 residues. Trimming shortened V by 5 bases and J by 4 bases, and 12 bases separated the two germline ends. The CDR3 coding sequence is TGTGCCAGCAGTGAAGTAATAGGGAATCAGCCCCAGCATTTT. Amino acids: CASSEVIGNQPQHF.